This T cell receptor (beta chain) was documented in a study of blood T cell repertoires in COVID-19. The wider study: Sources were T cells, B-cell-depleted T cells, or PBMCs; the material itself was cDNA or gDNA.

Unmatched junction bases numbered 9, after V lost 2 bases and J lost 0 bases. Germline assignment: CDR1 MDHEN and CDR2 SYDVKM. The CDR3 is 17 residues long. This clone was counted once. TCRdb's copy holds only in-frame clones and misses some; the assay was immunoSEQ multiplex PCR. The table includes some 160,000 clones, 83% detected once. Input material: peripheral blood. This rearrangement joins TRBV28 to TRBJ2-7; 8 positions agree with TRBD2. The sequence was obtained from a human donor in a cohort sampled during active COVID-19. The CDR3 sequence is CASSLPPGAGGSYEQYF. CDR3 nucleotide sequence: TGTGCCAGCAGTTTACCCCCGGGGGCGGGGGGCTCCTACGAGCAGTACTTC.